This T cell receptor beta chain was retrieved from a study of CD8 T cell repertoires and HIV-1 epitope variants. About this clone itself: Its antigen is still unknown.

Trimming removed 6 bases at V and 1 base at J, with 12 bases between. The CDR3 runs to 14 residues. The germline gives CDR1 MDHEN, CDR2 SYDVKM. Method: immunoSEQ multiplex PCR; TCRdb's copy keeps in-frame clones and lacks some. In the table there are about 5,000 clones, about 63% of which are singletons. Sequencing input: cultured CD8+ T cells derived from PBMCs. The chain carries TRBV28 and TRBJ1-1, with D unclear. The TCR comes from a male donor with HIV. Here the CDR3 DNA reads TGTGCCAGCAGGCCCCCCCTCCAGAACACTGAAGCTTTCTTT. As protein: CASRPPLQNTEAFF.